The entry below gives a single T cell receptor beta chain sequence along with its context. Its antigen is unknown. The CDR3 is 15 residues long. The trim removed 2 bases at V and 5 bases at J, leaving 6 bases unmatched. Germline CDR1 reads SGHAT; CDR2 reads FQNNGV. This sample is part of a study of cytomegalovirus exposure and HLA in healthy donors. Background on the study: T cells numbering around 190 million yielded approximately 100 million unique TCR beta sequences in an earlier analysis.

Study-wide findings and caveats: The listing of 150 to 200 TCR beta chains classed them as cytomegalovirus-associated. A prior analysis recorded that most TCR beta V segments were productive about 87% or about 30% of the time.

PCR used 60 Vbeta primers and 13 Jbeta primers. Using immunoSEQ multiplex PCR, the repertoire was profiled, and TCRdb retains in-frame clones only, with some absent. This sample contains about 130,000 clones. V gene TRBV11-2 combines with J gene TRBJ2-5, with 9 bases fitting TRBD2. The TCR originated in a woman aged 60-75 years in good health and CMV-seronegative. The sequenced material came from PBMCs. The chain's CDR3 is CASSLIAREGETQYF. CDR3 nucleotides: TGTGCCAGCAGCTTAATAGCGCGGGAGGGGGAGACCCAGTACTTC.